The 7 T cell receptor beta chains below all came from one sample that was sequenced in a study of blood T cell repertoires in COVID-19. Clones were sequenced by immunoSEQ multiplex PCR, and TCRdb holds only the in-frame ones, with some missing. The sample yields a few hundred thousand clones, 83% seen once. The sequencing input was peripheral blood. These receptors were taken from a man between 60 and 70 years old who had recovered from COVID-19.

This clone was observed a single time. This chain connects TRBV3-1 (or the pseudogene TRBV3-2) to TRBJ2-2, with D possibly matching TRBD1 (6 bases). Trimming stripped 3 bases from V and 2 bases from J, with 10 bases between. The germline CDR1 and CDR2 sequences are LGHDT and YNNKEL (reference sequence). The CDR3 loop spans 15 amino acids. For the CDR3, the DNA is TGTGCCAGCAGCCAGCGGACAGCTAACACCGGGGAGCTGTTTTTT. This gives the protein CASSQRTANTGELFF.

The rearrangement links TRBV19 to TRBJ2-3; 9 nucleotides agree with TRBD2. The CDR3 is made up of 20 amino acids. Per the germline V gene, CDR1 is LNHDA and CDR2 is SQIVND (reference sequence). V lost 5 bases and J lost 0; bases outside the gene matches: 18. The CDR3 bases are TGTGCCAGTAGTCCGACCGGGACTAGCTCGCCCCGAATCAGCACAGATACGCAGTATTTT. Its protein product is CASSPTGTSSPRISTDTQYF.

This clone occurred a few times. The chain is built from TRBV5-1 and TRBJ2-7; 9 bases are a match to TRBD1. CDR1 and CDR2 (germline): SGHRS, YFSETQ. The CDR3 extends over 15 amino acids. V was clipped by 3 bases and J by 4 bases; unmatched bases: 8. The CDR3 DNA is TGCGCCAGCAGCTCGGTAGGGACAGGGACTTACGAGCAGTACTTC. Protein: CASSSVGTGTYEQYF.

The chain links TRBV19 to TRBJ2-7; TRBD1 might be the D (6 bases). V lost 6 bases to trimming and J lost 0 bases, with 15 bases between them. Germline CDR1 reads LNHDA; CDR2 reads SQIVND (reference sequence). The CDR3 consists of 15 residues. The DNA of the CDR3 is TGTGCCAGTAGCGCAAAAGGACAGAGCTCCTACGAGCAGTACTTC. This encodes CASSAKGQSSYEQYF.

This chain links TRBV19 with TRBJ2-2; TRBD1 agrees at 7 bases. From germline, CDR1 is LNHDA and CDR2 SQIVND (reference sequence). The ends lost 4 bases at V and 5 bases at J; junction bases unmatched: 7. CDR3 length equals 15 residues. The CDR3 coding sequence is TGTGCCAGTAGTAAGCCAGGGGGTCCGACCGGGGAGCTGTTTTTT. It specifies CASSKPGGPTGELFF.

The rearrangement links TRBV29-1 to TRBJ2-5; no definite D call. Deletions cut 1 base from V and 4 bases from J, with 7 bases between. The germline CDR1 and CDR2 sequences are SQVTM and ANQGSEA. The CDR3 is 12 residues long. DNA for the CDR3: TGCAGCGTTGAAGCAGGCTTAGAGACCCAGTACTTC. Translated: CSVEAGLETQYF.

The CDR3 is CASSESNLRSTEAFF. The CDR3 DNA is TGCGCCAGCAGTGAGTCGAACTTACGGAGCACTGAAGCTTTCTTT. This chain connects TRBV10-2 to TRBJ1-1; no clear D. Germline V gene sequence: CDR1 WSHSY, CDR2 SAAADI. The CDR3 totals 15 residues. Trimming removed 0 bases at V and 4 bases at J, with 12 bases between.